This T cell receptor beta chain was retrieved from a study of identical twins. With template switching, a universal primer site was added, and the cDNA carried unique molecular identifiers. Each CDR3 protein gets one entry after TCRdb re-called the 5' RACE reads with MiXCR. The sample has 1.5 million or so distinct CDR3 sequences, about 31% seen once; the top ten hold 0.25% to 0.3%. With 3 bases clipped from V and 4 bases from J, the junction kept 6 bases outside the gene matches. The CDR3 totals 16 residues. This clonotype was seen a handful of times. Its antigen remains unknown. General observations from the study: Researchers reported excess low generation probability among twin-shared out-of-frame alpha sequences. For zero-insertion analyses, partial confounding could come from invariant MAIT and iNKT cells. Insertion counts were lower in abundant cord blood beta clonotypes, a trend that memory repertoires did not show.

The sequence was obtained from a newborn girl in good health. Sequenced material: cord blood. This rearrangement joins TRBV12-3 or TRBV12-4 to TRBJ2-3; 11 nucleotides match TRBD2. CDR3 in DNA: TGTGCCAGCAGTTTTAGCGGGAGGGCCCCCGCAGATACGCAGTATTTT. It specifies CASSFSGRAPADTQYF.